Reported below is one TCR beta chain. The antigen is not known. The sample is drawn from a study of cytomegalovirus exposure and HLA in healthy donors. Study-wide background: Of all 400 or so donors who were genotyped, roughly 81% belonged to the Caucasian-associated ancestry cluster.

Study results and limitations: Overall, about 160 TCR beta chains were annotated as cytomegalovirus-associated. In a later analysis, several top co-occurrence clusters appeared linked to parvovirus B19, influenza, CMV and Epstein-Barr virus. TCR sequences were mostly rare, though some public TCRs occurred in many donors.

V dropped 3 bases and J dropped 3 bases, with 8 bases sitting between them. Germline assignment: CDR1 KGHSH and CDR2 LQKENI. CDR3 length: 13 residues. PCR primers comprised 60 Vbeta and 13 Jbeta primers. Profiling relied on immunoSEQ multiplex PCR, and the TCRdb table lists in-frame clones only, not all of them. The sample lists about 180,000 clones, around 79% occurring once. The V gene is TRBV18, the J gene TRBJ2-5; D is undetermined. The TCR comes from a female donor in good health and CMV-seronegative. Sequencing was done on a sample of PBMCs. CDR3 in DNA: TGTGCCAGCTCACCCACAGAGAAAGAGACCCAGTACTTC. Protein sequence: CASSPTEKETQYF.